Below, 21 T cell receptor beta chains from the same sample are listed, as sequenced in a study of cytomegalovirus exposure and HLA in healthy donors. Researchers ran the PCR with 60 Vbeta and 13 Jbeta primers. Data came from immunoSEQ multiplex PCR; TCRdb stores just in-frame clones and leaves some out. This table holds 100,000 to 150,000 clones, approximately 80% found once. Input material: PBMCs. The receptor set was obtained from a man aged 18-30 years in good health and CMV-seropositive.

Comment on this clone: At one boundary the junction diverges from the germline segment, which might be a read error. The gene calls are TRBV5-6 and TRBJ1-1, with a possible D match to TRBD1 (6 bases). The CDR3 is made up of 14 amino acids. The germline V gene has CDR1 SGHDT and CDR2 YYEEEE. CDR3 residues: CASSLTGTNTGAFF. The CDR3 bases are TGTGCCAGCAGCTTGACAGGGACAAACACTGGAGCTTTCTTT.

The chain joins TRBV2 to TRBJ1-3, with TRBD1 as a possible D gene (5 bases). The CDR3 consists of 16 residues. Germline V gene sequence: CDR1 SNHLY, CDR2 FYNNEI. V gave up 2 bases and J gave up 0 bases, with 11 bases separating them. DNA of the CDR3: TGTGCCAGCAGTGAATTGGGGCTTTTCTCTGGAAACACCATATATTTT. The encoded protein is CASSELGLFSGNTIYF.

This sequence joins TRBV7-2 and TRBJ2-7, with 11 bases lining up with TRBD2. Per germline, CDR1 SGHTA and CDR2 FQGNSA. The J segment lost 1 base and the V segment lost 1 base, leaving 6 bases of the junction unmatched. This CDR3 spans 17 amino acids. As DNA, the CDR3 is TGTGCCAGCAGCTTAGGGCTAGCGGGAGGAATATCCTACGAGCAGTACTTC. This encodes CASSLGLAGGISYEQYF.

This chain connects TRBV4-1 to TRBJ2-1; 7 nucleotides align to TRBD2. The trim removed 3 bases at V and 4 bases at J, leaving 12 bases unmatched. CDR3 size: 17 residues. CDR1 and CDR2 from the germline V gene are MGHRA and YSYEKL. The CDR3 DNA sequence: TGCGCCAGCAGCCACCCATCGGAACTAGCGAGTTACAATGAGCAGTTCTTC. Translated: CASSHPSELASYNEQFF.

The V and J genes are TRBV20-1 and TRBJ2-3; maybe TRBD2 (6 bases). The CDR3 sequence is 11 residues long. V was shortened by 4 bases and J by 6 bases, with 8 bases between the two germline ends. Germline assignment: CDR1 DFQATT and CDR2 SNEGSKA (reference sequence). CDR3 protein: CSAILADTQYF. CDR3 bases: TGCAGTGCTATCCTAGCGGATACGCAGTATTTT.

The J gene is TRBJ1-1, the V gene TRBV18; possible D gene TRBD1, 6 bases. Trimming removed 2 bases from V and 12 bases from J, with 13 bases in between. This CDR3 spans 12 amino acids. From germline, CDR1 is KGHSH and CDR2 LQKENI. This CDR3 reads CASSPTGGQTFF. The DNA of the CDR3 is TGTGCCAGCTCACCAACGGGGGGGCAAACTTTCTTT.

This chain links TRBV7-9 with TRBJ1-4, with 12 bases lining up with TRBD1. Germline V gene sequence: CDR1 SEHNR, CDR2 FQNEAQ (reference sequence). Losses at the gene ends were 5 bases for V and 7 bases for J; bases not matched to a gene: 8. The CDR3 spans 16 residues. CDR3 sequence reads: CASSPGTGGALEKLFF. Here the CDR3 DNA reads TGTGCCAGCAGCCCCGGGACAGGGGGCGCACTTGAAAAACTGTTTTTT.

The chain employs TRBV19 and TRBJ1-4; tentatively, D is TRBD1 (6 bases). Between the trimmed V and J ends, which lost 6 bases and 5 bases, there was a span of 7 bases. Germline V gives CDR1 LNHDA, CDR2 SQIVND (reference sequence). CDR3 length: 12 residues. The CDR3 DNA follows: TGTGCCAGTAGCAGGGGAAATGAAAAACTGTTTTTT. Its translation is CASSRGNEKLFF.

V usage is TRBV30 and J usage is TRBJ2-1; 7 nucleotides align to TRBD2. The CDR3 consists of 13 residues. Germline CDR1 and CDR2: GTSNPN and SVGIG (reference sequence). The V segment lost 5 bases and the J segment 5 bases; nucleotides outside the gene matches: 6. The CDR3 is CAWRGGKNNEQFF. Here the CDR3 DNA reads TGTGCCTGGCGCGGGGGAAAAAACAATGAGCAGTTCTTC.

The chain links TRBV7-8 to TRBJ2-5, with no clear D. Per the germline V gene, CDR1 is SGHVS and CDR2 is FQNEAQ. Trimming stripped 7 bases from V and 5 bases from J, with 11 bases between. The CDR3 runs 12 residues. The CDR3 bases are TGTGCCAGCACCATAATCCGGGAGACCCAGTACTTC. This translates into CASTIIRETQYF.

The CDR3 DNA sequence: TGTGCCAGCAGCCAAGGAAGCGAGACAGGGTCAAGAGCTTTCTTT. It encodes CASSQGSETGSRAFF. The gene calls are TRBV4-2 and TRBJ1-1; the match to TRBD1 covers 7 bases. V was pared by 1 base and J by 10 bases, with 12 bases of the junction left unmatched. This CDR3 has 15 residues. Germline CDR1 and CDR2: LGHNA and YNFKEQ.

The chain recombines TRBV7-2 with TRBJ2-7, with 9 bases that match TRBD2. V was pared by 5 bases and J by 1 base, with 9 bases of the junction left unmatched. This CDR3 comprises 16 residues. Germline CDR1 and CDR2: SGHTA and FQGNSA. This CDR3 is CASSPRVAGESYEQYF. The CDR3 DNA sequence: TGTGCCAGCAGCCCACGGGTAGCGGGGGAGTCCTACGAGCAGTACTTC.

The rearrangement uses TRBV5-6 and TRBJ2-7, with 7 nucleotides matching TRBD2. Germline lookup yields CDR1 SGHDT and CDR2 YYEEEE. The CDR3 is 14 amino acids. Trimming took 0 bases from V and 5 from J; bases not matched to a gene: 5. CDR3 nucleotide sequence: TGTGCCAGCAGCTTGGGAACTGGGACTAACGAGCAGTACTTC. Translated: CASSLGTGTNEQYF.

The chain uses TRBV29-1 and TRBJ2-1, with 8 bases that match TRBD2. The CDR3 extends over 13 amino acids. Looked up from germline, CDR1 is SQVTM and CDR2 is ANQGSEA. V lost 4 bases, J lost 8 bases, and 7 bases stayed unmatched. In DNA, the CDR3 is TGCAGCGTTGGGACTAGCTTAAGCGATGAGCAGTTCTTC. Its protein is CSVGTSLSDEQFF.

V is TRBV28 and J is TRBJ1-2, with 10 bases aligning to TRBD1. This CDR3 spans 13 amino acids. Losses at the gene ends were 4 bases for V and 12 bases for J; bases not matched to a gene: 8. Germline values: CDR1 MDHEN, CDR2 SYDVKM. The CDR3 region has the DNA TGTGCCAGCAGTTCGGGACAGGGGTATCAAAACACCTTC. This encodes CASSSGQGYQNTF.

This clone was seen more than once but under ten times. The chain links TRBV11-3 to TRBJ2-2, with D possibly matching TRBD2 (6 bases). CDR1 and CDR2 (germline): SGHNT, YENEEA. This CDR3 is 14 amino acids long. Trimming pared 5 bases from V and 7 bases from J, leaving 14 bases between. The CDR3 protein is CASSAGREVGELFF. The CDR3 DNA follows: TGTGCCAGCAGCGCGGGACGTGAGGTCGGGGAGCTGTTTTTT. Variable domain in full (rest from reference TRBV11-3 and TRBJ2-2): EAGVVQSPRYKIIEKKQPVAFWCNPISGHNTLYWYLQNLGQGPELLIRYENEEAVDDSQLPKDRFSAERLKGVDSTLKIQPAELGDSAVYLCASSAGREVGELFFGEGSRLTVL.

V and J are TRBV10-3 and TRBJ1-1; 7 bases are shared with TRBD1. The CDR3 loop spans 13 amino acids. The trim removed 4 bases at V and 1 base at J, leaving 0 bases unmatched. Germline V gene lookup returns CDR1 ENHRY and CDR2 SYGVKD. CDR3 amino acids: CAISGDRNTEAFF. The CDR3 nucleotides are TGTGCCATCAGTGGGGACAGGAACACTGAAGCTTTCTTT.

The CDR3 protein is CASSYFLNTEAFF. CDR3 sequence (DNA): TGTGCCAGCAGTTACTTTTTGAACACTGAAGCTTTCTTT. The V gene is TRBV14, the J gene TRBJ1-1, with D unresolved. Trimming cost V 6 bases and J 0 bases, with 8 bases left between them. CDR3 length: 13 residues. The germline V gene encodes CDR1 SGHDN and CDR2 FVKESK.

The chain carries TRBV30 and TRBJ1-1, with 10 bases aligning to TRBD1. The CDR3 contains 13 residues. Germline V gene data show CDR1 as GTSNPN and CDR2 as SVGIG (reference sequence). Germline trimming cut 3 bases from V and 8 bases from J; bases unmatched to any gene: 6. The CDR3 sequence: CAWSLGTGEEAFF. CDR3 coding DNA: TGTGCCTGGAGCCTAGGGACAGGGGAAGAAGCTTTCTTT.

The table lists this clone with a count of one. The chain has TRBV6-6 and TRBJ1-1; tentatively, D is TRBD1 (6 bases). The V and J ends lost 0 bases and 5 bases respectively, with 13 bases between them. This CDR3 is built from 15 residues. In germline, CDR1 is MNHNY, CDR2 SVGAGI (reference sequence). Here the CDR3 reads CASSYSSRGETEAFF. CDR3 nucleotide sequence: TGTGCCAGCAGTTACTCGTCCAGGGGCGAAACTGAAGCTTTCTTT.

This sequence joins TRBV27 and TRBJ1-1; D possibly corresponds to TRBD1 (5 bases). CDR1 is MNHEY and CDR2 is SMNVEV in the germline V gene (reference sequence). This CDR3 region has 13 residues. With 2 bases removed from V and 10 bases from J, the gap between germline ends came to 14 bases. In DNA form, the CDR3 reads TGTGCCAGCAGTTTACCGGGGAGGGGTGGAGCTTTCTTT. As protein: CASSLPGRGGAFF.